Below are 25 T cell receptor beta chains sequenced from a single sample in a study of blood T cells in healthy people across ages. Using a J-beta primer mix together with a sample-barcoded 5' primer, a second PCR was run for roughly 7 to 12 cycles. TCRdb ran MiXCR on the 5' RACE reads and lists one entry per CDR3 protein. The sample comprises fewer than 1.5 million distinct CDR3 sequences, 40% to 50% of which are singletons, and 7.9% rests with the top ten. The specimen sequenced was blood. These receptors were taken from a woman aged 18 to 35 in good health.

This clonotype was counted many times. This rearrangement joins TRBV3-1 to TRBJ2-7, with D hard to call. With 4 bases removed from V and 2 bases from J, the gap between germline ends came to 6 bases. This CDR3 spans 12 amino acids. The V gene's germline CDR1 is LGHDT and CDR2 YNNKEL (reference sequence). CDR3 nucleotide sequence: TGTGCCAGCAGCCCCTCTCCCTACGAGCAGTACTTC. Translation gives CASSPSPYEQYF.

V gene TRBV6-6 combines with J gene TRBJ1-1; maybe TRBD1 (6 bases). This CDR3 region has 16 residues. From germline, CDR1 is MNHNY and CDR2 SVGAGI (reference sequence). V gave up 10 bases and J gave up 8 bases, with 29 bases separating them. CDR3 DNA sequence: TGTGCCACCAACTACGGGGGCGTGAGGATACAGAACGAAGCTTTCTTT. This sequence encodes CATNYGGVRIQNEAFF.

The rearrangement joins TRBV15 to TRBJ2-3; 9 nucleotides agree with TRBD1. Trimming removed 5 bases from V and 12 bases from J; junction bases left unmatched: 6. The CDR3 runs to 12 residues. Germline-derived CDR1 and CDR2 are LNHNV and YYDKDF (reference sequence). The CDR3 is CATSAWTGEQYF. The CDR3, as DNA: TGTGCCACCAGCGCTTGGACAGGGGAACAGTATTTT.

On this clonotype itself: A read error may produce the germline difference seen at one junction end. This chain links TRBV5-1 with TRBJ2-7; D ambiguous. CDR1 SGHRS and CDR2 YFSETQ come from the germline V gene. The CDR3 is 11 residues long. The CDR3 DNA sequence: TGCGCCAACAGCCCCTCCTACGAGCAGTACTTC. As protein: CANSPSYEQYF.

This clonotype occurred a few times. The CDR3 loop reads CASSLTGPSNYGYTF. Here the CDR3 DNA reads TGCGCCAGCAGCCTAACGGGTCCTTCTAACTATGGCTACACCTTC. The rearrangement joins TRBV4-1 to TRBJ1-2; D is ambiguous. This CDR3 contains 15 residues. Germline V lookup: CDR1 MGHRA, CDR2 YSYEKL. V lost 4 bases to trimming and J lost 0 bases, with 12 bases between them.

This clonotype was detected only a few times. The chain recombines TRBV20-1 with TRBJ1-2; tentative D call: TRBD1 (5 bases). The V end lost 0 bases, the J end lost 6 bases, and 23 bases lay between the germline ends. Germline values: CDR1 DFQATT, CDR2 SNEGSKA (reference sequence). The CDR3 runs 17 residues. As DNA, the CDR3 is TGCAGTGCTAGAGAGAGGGCCCGGCAGGGCGAAATGGATGGCTACACCTTC. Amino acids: CSARERARQGEMDGYTF.

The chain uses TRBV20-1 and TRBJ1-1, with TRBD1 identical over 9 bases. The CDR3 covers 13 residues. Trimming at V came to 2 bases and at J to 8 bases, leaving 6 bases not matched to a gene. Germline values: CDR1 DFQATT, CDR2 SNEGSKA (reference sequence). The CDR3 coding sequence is TGCAGTGCTAGAATCCCGGGACAGGGAGAAGCTTTCTTT. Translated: CSARIPGQGEAFF.

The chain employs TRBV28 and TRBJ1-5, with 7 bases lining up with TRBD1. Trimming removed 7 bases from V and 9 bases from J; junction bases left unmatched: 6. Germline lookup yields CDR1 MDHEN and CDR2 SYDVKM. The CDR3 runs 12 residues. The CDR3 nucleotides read TGTGCCAGCACCCAGGGGGAACGGCCCCAGCATTTT. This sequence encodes CASTQGERPQHF.

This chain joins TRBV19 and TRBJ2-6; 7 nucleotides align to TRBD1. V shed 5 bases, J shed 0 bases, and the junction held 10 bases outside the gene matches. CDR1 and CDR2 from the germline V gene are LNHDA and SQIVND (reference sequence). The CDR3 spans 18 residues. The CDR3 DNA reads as TGTGCCAGTAGTCAACAGGGGCCGCACACCTCTGGGGCCAACGTCCTGACTTTC. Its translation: CASSQQGPHTSGANVLTF.

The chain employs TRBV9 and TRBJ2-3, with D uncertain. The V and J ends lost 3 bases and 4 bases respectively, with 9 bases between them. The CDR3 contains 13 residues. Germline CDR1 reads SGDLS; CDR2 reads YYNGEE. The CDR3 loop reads CASSGEPPDTQYF. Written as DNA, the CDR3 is TGTGCCAGCAGCGGAGAACCACCAGATACGCAGTATTTT.

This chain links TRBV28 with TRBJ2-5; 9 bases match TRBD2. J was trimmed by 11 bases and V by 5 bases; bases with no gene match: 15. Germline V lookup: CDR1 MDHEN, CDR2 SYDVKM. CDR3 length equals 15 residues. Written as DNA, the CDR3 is TGTGCCAGCAGTCCCTTCGGACTAGCGAGGAATGAGCAGTACTTC. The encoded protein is CASSPFGLARNEQYF.

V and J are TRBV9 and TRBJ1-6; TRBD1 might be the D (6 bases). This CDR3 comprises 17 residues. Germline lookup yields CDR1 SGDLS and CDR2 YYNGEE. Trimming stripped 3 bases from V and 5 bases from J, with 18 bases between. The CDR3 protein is CASSAQNGQSDNSPLHF. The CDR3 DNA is TGTGCCAGCAGCGCCCAAAACGGACAGTCCGATAATTCACCCCTCCACTTT.

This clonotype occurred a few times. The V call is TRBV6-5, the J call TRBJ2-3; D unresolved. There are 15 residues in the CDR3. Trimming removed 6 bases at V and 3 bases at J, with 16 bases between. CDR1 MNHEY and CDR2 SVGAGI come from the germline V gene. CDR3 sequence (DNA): TGTGCCAGCAGCCCTTCCGATCCTCGGACAGATACGCAGTATTTT. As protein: CASSPSDPRTDTQYF.

CDR3 DNA: TGCAGTGCTAGCGCCGGGACAGGGGGTCCCTCTGGCTACACCTTC. It yields the protein CSASAGTGGPSGYTF. The chain carries TRBV20-1 and TRBJ1-2, with 11 bases aligning to TRBD1. From germline, CDR1 is DFQATT and CDR2 SNEGSKA (reference sequence). The length of the CDR3 is 15 residues. The J segment lost 7 bases and the V segment lost 3 bases, leaving 10 bases of the junction unmatched.

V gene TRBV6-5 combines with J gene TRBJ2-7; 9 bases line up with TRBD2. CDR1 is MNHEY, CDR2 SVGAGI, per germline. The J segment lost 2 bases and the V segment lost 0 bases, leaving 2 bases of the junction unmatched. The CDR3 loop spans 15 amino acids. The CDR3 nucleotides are TGTGCCAGCAGTTACTCGTCTAGCGGGACCTACGAGCAGTACTTC. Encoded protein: CASSYSSSGTYEQYF.

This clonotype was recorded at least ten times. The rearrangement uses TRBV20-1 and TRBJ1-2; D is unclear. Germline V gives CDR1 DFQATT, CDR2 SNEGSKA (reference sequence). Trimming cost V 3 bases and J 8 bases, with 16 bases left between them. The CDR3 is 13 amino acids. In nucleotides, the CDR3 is TGCAGTGCTAGTGGCGCGGGGTCGTGGGGCTACACCTTC. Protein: CSASGAGSWGYTF.

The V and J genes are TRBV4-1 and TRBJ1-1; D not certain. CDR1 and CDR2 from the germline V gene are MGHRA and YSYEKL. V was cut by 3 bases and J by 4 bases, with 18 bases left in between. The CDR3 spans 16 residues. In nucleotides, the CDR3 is TGCGCCAGCAGCCACCCCAGCGGGCTAAGTCCCACTGAAGCTTTCTTT. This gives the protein CASSHPSGLSPTEAFF.

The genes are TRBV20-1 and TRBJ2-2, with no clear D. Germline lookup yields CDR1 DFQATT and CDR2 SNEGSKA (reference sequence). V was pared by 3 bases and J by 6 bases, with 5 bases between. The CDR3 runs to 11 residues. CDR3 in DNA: TGCAGTGCTAGTTTCGCCGGGGAGCTGTTTTTT. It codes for CSASFAGELFF.

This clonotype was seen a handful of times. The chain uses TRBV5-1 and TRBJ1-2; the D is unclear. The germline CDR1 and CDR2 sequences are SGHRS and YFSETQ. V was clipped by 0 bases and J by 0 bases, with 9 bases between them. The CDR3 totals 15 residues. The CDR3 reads CASSLEGESNYGYTF. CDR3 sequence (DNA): TGCGCCAGCAGCTTGGAGGGAGAATCTAACTATGGCTACACCTTC.

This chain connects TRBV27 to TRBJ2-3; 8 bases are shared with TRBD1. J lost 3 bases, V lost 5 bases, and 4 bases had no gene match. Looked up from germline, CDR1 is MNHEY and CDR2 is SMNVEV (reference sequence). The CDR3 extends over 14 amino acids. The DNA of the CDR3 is TGTGCCAGCAGTCATGACAGGGGAACAGATACGCAGTATTTT. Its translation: CASSHDRGTDTQYF.

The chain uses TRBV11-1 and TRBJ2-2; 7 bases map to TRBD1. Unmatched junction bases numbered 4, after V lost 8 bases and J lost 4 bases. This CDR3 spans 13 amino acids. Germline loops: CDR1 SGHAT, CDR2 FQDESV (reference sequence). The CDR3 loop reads CASGYRGTGELFF. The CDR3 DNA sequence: TGTGCCAGCGGATACAGGGGCACCGGGGAGCTGTTTTTT.

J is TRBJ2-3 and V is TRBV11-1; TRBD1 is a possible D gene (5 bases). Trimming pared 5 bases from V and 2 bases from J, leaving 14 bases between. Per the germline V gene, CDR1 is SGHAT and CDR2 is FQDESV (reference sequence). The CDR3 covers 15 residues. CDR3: CASSDKGLLTDTQYF. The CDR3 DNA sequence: TGTGCCAGCAGCGATAAGGGGCTCCTCACAGATACGCAGTATTTT.

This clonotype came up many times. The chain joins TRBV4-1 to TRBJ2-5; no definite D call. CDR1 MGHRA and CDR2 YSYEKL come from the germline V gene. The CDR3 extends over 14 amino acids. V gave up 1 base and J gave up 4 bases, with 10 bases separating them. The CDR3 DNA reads TGCGCCAGCAGCCAAGCGGACCAACCAGAGACCCAGTACTTC. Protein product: CASSQADQPETQYF.

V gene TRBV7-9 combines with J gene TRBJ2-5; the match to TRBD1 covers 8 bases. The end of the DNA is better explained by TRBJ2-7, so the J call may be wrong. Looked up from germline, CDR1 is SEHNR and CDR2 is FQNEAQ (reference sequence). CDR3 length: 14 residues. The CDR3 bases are TGTGCCAGCAGCTTGCAGGGGGCCATCGACGAGCAGTACTTC. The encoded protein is CASSLQGAIDEQYF.

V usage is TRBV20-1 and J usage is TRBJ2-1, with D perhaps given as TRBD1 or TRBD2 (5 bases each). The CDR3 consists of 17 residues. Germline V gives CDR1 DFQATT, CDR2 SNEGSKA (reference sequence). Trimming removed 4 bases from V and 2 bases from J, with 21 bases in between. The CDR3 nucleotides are TGCAGTGCTATGGGGCTAGCCCTAGGCCAAACCTACAATGAGCAGTTCTTC. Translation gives CSAMGLALGQTYNEQFF.